This T cell receptor (beta chain) came from a study of T cell responses to AZD1222 COVID-19 vaccine. Notes on this clone: Its antigen is not identified.

Sequenced by immunoSEQ multiplex PCR; TCRdb stores in-frame clones only, minus some. Among approximately 150,000 clones listed, under 95% were seen once. Findings of the study overall: AZD1222 recipients seropositive at baseline numbered only six or seven. Clonal diversity was possibly underestimated, and the donors were mostly white British, with more females. With dominance at 160-218 and 743-854, vaccine-associated CD4 TCRs spanned spike.

Germline V gives CDR1 MNHNY, CDR2 SVGAGI (reference sequence). The CDR3 is 14 amino acids. Trimming shortened V by 0 bases and J by 5 bases, and 10 bases separated the two germline ends. The sample was peripheral blood, taken on day 0 of AZD1222 vaccination. The source is an adult in good health. The chain is built from TRBV6-6 and TRBJ1-2; no definite D call. The CDR3 here is CASSYSSLPYGYTF. In DNA form, the CDR3 reads TGTGCCAGCAGTTACTCCAGCCTGCCGTATGGCTACACCTTC.